Below, 29 T cell receptor beta chains from the same sample are listed, as sequenced in a study of blood T cell repertoires in COVID-19. Assay used: immunoSEQ multiplex PCR; TCRdb lists only in-frame clones, some missing. The top ten clones hold around 3.6% of a sample with approximately 230,000 clones, 65% to 85% of them seen once. The sample taken for sequencing was peripheral blood. Source of these receptors: a woman aged 35 to 49 with active or convalescent COVID-19.

The chain recombines TRBV30 with TRBJ1-6; 9 bases align to TRBD1. V dropped 0 bases and J dropped 7; count of bases not matched to a gene: 7. The CDR3 loop spans 16 amino acids. Germline loops: CDR1 GTSNPN, CDR2 SVGIG (reference sequence). CDR3 bases: TGTGCCTGGAGTGTACATTGGGACAGGGAGAATTCACCCCTCCACTTT. This sequence encodes CAWSVHWDRENSPLHF. Complete variable domain (other parts from reference TRBV30 and TRBJ1-6): SQTIHQWPATLVQPVGSPLSLECTVEGTSNPNLYWYRQAAGRGLQLLFYSVGIGQISSEVPQNLSASRPQDRQFILSSKKLLLSDSGFYLCAWSVHWDRENSPLHFGNGTRLTVT.

The chain links TRBV28 to TRBJ2-3; 8 bases line up with TRBD2. V lost 5 bases to trimming and J lost 3 bases; unmatched junction nucleotides: 13. This CDR3 comprises 17 residues. Per the germline V gene, CDR1 is MDHEN and CDR2 is SYDVKM. The CDR3 region has the DNA TGTGCCAGCAGTCCCCCCCACGGGCGGGGGGTGACAGATACGCAGTATTTT. It codes for CASSPPHGRGVTDTQYF.

The genes are TRBV7-2 and TRBJ2-3; 9 nucleotides line up with TRBD2. The CDR3 spans 16 residues. V lost 3 bases to trimming and J lost 6 bases; unmatched junction nucleotides: 10. The germline gives CDR1 SGHTA, CDR2 FQGNSA. CDR3 DNA: TGTGCCAGCAGCTTGGGAGGGACTAGCAGCTTGGATACGCAGTATTTT. It is translated as CASSLGGTSSLDTQYF.

This clone was recorded a few times. V gene TRBV12-3 or TRBV12-4 combines with J gene TRBJ2-5, with D possibly TRBD2 on 6 matching bases. Trimming pared 8 bases from V and 4 bases from J, leaving 14 bases between. This CDR3 is 13 amino acids long. CDR3 protein: CASGKTRVETQYF. For the CDR3, the DNA is TGTGCCAGCGGAAAGACTAGAGTAGAGACCCAGTACTTC.

The chain uses TRBV5-4 and TRBJ1-1; no reliable D call. V was clipped by 6 bases and J by 0 bases, with 15 bases between them. Looked up from germline, CDR1 is SGHNT and CDR2 is YYREEE (reference sequence). This CDR3 has 15 residues. DNA of the CDR3: TGTGCCAGCACTTATCAGGAGCGGATGAACACTGAAGCTTTCTTT. Translated: CASTYQERMNTEAFF.

The sample holds one count of this clone. The chain employs TRBV9 and TRBJ2-5; tentatively, D is TRBD2 (6 bases). Per the germline V gene, CDR1 is SGDLS and CDR2 is YYNGEE. The CDR3 covers 14 residues. Trimming shortened V by 2 bases and J by 5 bases, and 13 bases separated the two germline ends. CDR3 protein: CASSVGTWTETQYF. In DNA, the CDR3 is TGTGCCAGCAGCGTGGGGACTTGGACGGAGACCCAGTACTTC.

The rearrangement joins TRBV11-2 to TRBJ1-6; no clear D. CDR1 and CDR2 from the germline V gene are SGHAT and FQNNGV. V was shortened by 5 bases and J by 8 bases, with 13 bases between the two germline ends. This CDR3 has 14 amino acids. Here the CDR3 DNA reads TGTGCCAGCAGCCCCCGGTCAGGCGATTCACCCCTCCACTTT. This encodes CASSPRSGDSPLHF.

The chain recombines TRBV5-1 with TRBJ1-5, with D possibly matching TRBD1 (5 bases). Germline values: CDR1 SGHRS, CDR2 YFSETQ. This CDR3 is 16 amino acids long. V lost 0 bases to trimming and J lost 11 bases, with 21 bases between them. CDR3 region: CASSLEGSGANQAQHF. In DNA, the CDR3 is TGCGCCAGCAGCTTGGAGGGGTCTGGGGCTAATCAAGCCCAGCATTTT.

The chain combines TRBV5-1 with TRBJ2-2; 8 bases map to TRBD2. Germline CDR1 and CDR2: SGHRS and YFSETQ. With 0 bases clipped from V and 14 bases from J, the junction kept 9 bases outside the gene matches. The CDR3 spans 14 residues. CDR3 coding DNA: TGCGCCAGCAGCTTGGCGGGGGGGCTTACGGGCCTGTTTTTT. This translates into CASSLAGGLTGLFF.

The chain carries TRBV19 and TRBJ1-5; D is ambiguous. The V end lost 6 bases, the J end lost 6 bases, and 21 bases lay between the germline ends. From germline, CDR1 is LNHDA and CDR2 SQIVND (reference sequence). There are 16 residues in the CDR3. The CDR3 loop reads CASRRQAGGATQPQHF. CDR3 DNA: TGTGCCAGTAGGAGGCAGGCGGGAGGAGCCACTCAGCCCCAGCATTTT. Using reference TRBV19 and TRBJ1-5 for the parts outside the CDR3, the full variable domain is DGGITQSPKYLFRKEGQNVTLSCEQNLNHDAMYWYRQDPGQGLRLIYYSQIVNDFQKGDIAEGYSVSREKKESFPLTVTSAQKNPTAFYLCASRRQAGGATQPQHFGDGTRLSIL.

The rearrangement uses TRBV2 and TRBJ2-7; possibly TRBD1 for D (6 bases). V lost 6 bases, J lost 3 bases, and 18 bases lay in between. Germline V gives CDR1 SNHLY, CDR2 FYNNEI. The CDR3 runs 15 residues. CDR3: CASRAKTGGFYEQYF. The CDR3 DNA sequence: TGTGCCAGCAGAGCCAAGACAGGCGGATTCTACGAGCAGTACTTC. Looking up the rest from reference TRBV2 and TRBJ2-7 gives the full variable domain: EPEVTQTPSHQVTQMGQEVILRCVPISNHLYFYWYRQILGQKVEFLVSFYNNEISEKSEIFDDQFSVERPDGSNFTLKIRSTKLEDSAMYFCASRAKTGGFYEQYFGPGTRLTVT.

The chain couples TRBV5-1 to TRBJ2-7; D may be TRBD1 (6 bases). Germline CDR1 and CDR2: SGHRS and YFSETQ. The CDR3 contains 14 residues. V was trimmed by 3 bases and J by 0 bases, leaving 10 bases between them. The CDR3 DNA is TGCGCCAGCAGCTATAACAGGGCCTCCTACGAGCAGTACTTC. The encoded protein is CASSYNRASYEQYF.

This chain links TRBV18 with TRBJ2-7; D perhaps matches TRBD2 (5 bases). Trimming removed 2 bases from V and 1 base from J, with 9 bases in between. The CDR3 is 14 residues long. Germline V gene data show CDR1 as KGHSH and CDR2 as LQKENI. The DNA for the CDR3 is TGTGCCAGCTCACCATTCACTAGTTCCTACGAGCAGTACTTC. Translating it yields CASSPFTSSYEQYF.

V usage is TRBV3-1 (or the pseudogene TRBV3-2) and J usage is TRBJ1-2; the D gene is possibly TRBD1 (5 bases). The CDR3 spans 13 residues. From germline, CDR1 is LGHDT and CDR2 YNNKEL (reference sequence). Trimming removed 4 bases from V and 2 bases from J, with 8 bases in between. In DNA, the CDR3 is TGTGCCAGCAGCCGGCGGGGGAACTATGGCTACACCTTC. Translating it yields CASSRRGNYGYTF.

The chain links TRBV28 to TRBJ1-2, with TRBD1 as a possible D gene (6 bases). CDR1 and CDR2 from the germline V gene are MDHEN and SYDVKM. The V end lost 6 bases, the J end lost 2 bases, and 13 bases lay between the germline ends. The CDR3 covers 14 residues. The DNA of the CDR3 is TGTGCCAGCAGGCAAGGACAGCTCAACTATGGCTACACCTTC. It encodes CASRQGQLNYGYTF.

V and J are TRBV6-6 and TRBJ1-2; TRBD1 aligns across 7 bases. CDR1 is MNHNY and CDR2 is SVGAGI in the germline V gene (reference sequence). The V segment lost 5 bases and the J segment 0 bases; nucleotides outside the gene matches: 9. The CDR3 is made up of 16 amino acids. In nucleotides, the CDR3 is TGTGCCAGCAGTCTACGACAGGGCTACGCTAACTATGGCTACACCTTC. This sequence encodes CASSLRQGYANYGYTF.

The genes are TRBV28 and TRBJ1-2; 7 bases map to TRBD1. This CDR3 contains 15 residues. With V trimmed by 1 base and J by 5 bases, 7 bases remained unmatched. CDR1 is MDHEN and CDR2 is SYDVKM in the germline V gene. The CDR3 DNA sequence: TGTGCCAGCAGTTTATTCATACAGGGGAGGTATGGCTACACCTTC. Translating it yields CASSLFIQGRYGYTF.

The sample holds one count of this clone. V gene TRBV7-3 combines with J gene TRBJ1-1; D unresolved. The germline gives CDR1 SGHTA, CDR2 FQGTGA. Trimming removed 2 bases from V and 0 bases from J, with 7 bases in between. This CDR3 has 14 amino acids. The CDR3 is CASSLPGMNTEAFF. CDR3 nucleotide sequence: TGTGCCAGCAGCTTACCCGGGATGAACACTGAAGCTTTCTTT.

This clone was seen a single time. The rearrangement links TRBV5-1 to TRBJ2-1, with 8 bases fitting TRBD2. With V trimmed by 1 base and J by 2 bases, 11 bases remained unmatched. Germline CDR1 and CDR2: SGHRS and YFSETQ. CDR3 length equals 18 residues. The CDR3 spells CASSLIGRAGAPYNEQFF. CDR3 bases: TGCGCCAGCAGCTTGATTGGGAGAGCGGGGGCACCCTACAATGAGCAGTTCTTC.

The chain employs TRBV6-6 and TRBJ1-5; D possibly corresponds to TRBD1 (6 bases). CDR1 is MNHNY and CDR2 is SVGAGI in the germline V gene (reference sequence). Trimming pared 5 bases from V and 5 bases from J, leaving 34 bases between. CDR3 length: 21 residues. CDR3 nucleotide sequence: TGTGCCAGCAGTCCACACAGATCTCGGGGGGGGGCCGAGAGTTACCATCAGCCCCAGCATTTT. This encodes CASSPHRSRGGAESYHQPQHF.

CDR3 DNA sequence: TGCGCCAGCAGCCAAGCCGCTGCCGGAGAGACCCAGTACTTC. Protein: CASSQAAAGETQYF. The V gene is TRBV4-1, the J gene TRBJ2-5; D is unclear. Germline assignment: CDR1 MGHRA and CDR2 YSYEKL. The CDR3 has 14 amino acids. Trimming shortened V by 1 base and J by 4 bases, and 10 bases separated the two germline ends.

This clone was detected once. CDR3 DNA: TGTGCCATCAGTGAGGGTTACAGGTGGTCACCCCTCCACTTT. This gives the protein CAISEGYRWSPLHF. The chain links TRBV10-3 to TRBJ1-6; a weak D match, TRBD1 (5 bases). Germline V CDR1 and CDR2: ENHRY, SYGVKD. The V and J ends lost 2 bases and 10 bases respectively, with 12 bases between them. The CDR3 has 14 amino acids.

The V gene is TRBV4-1, the J gene TRBJ1-1; TRBD1 matches 9 bases. Germline V lookup: CDR1 MGHRA, CDR2 YSYEKL. V trimming: 1 base; J trimming: 11 bases; junction bases outside the gene matches: 17. This CDR3 is built from 17 residues. CDR3 nucleotides: TGCGCCAGCAGCCAAGGAAGGATGGACAGGGGCCTAGTAGAGGCTTTCTTT. Amino acid sequence: CASSQGRMDRGLVEAFF.

The rearrangement uses TRBV18 and TRBJ1-6; 10 positions agree with TRBD1. Trimming at V came to 4 bases and at J to 7 bases, leaving 4 bases not matched to a gene. CDR3 length: 15 residues. Germline V gives CDR1 KGHSH, CDR2 LQKENI. CDR3 DNA sequence: TGTGCCAGCTCACTTAGACAGGGGGCGAATTCACCCCTCCACTTT. It codes for CASSLRQGANSPLHF.

The chain joins TRBV19 to TRBJ2-3; 10 positions match TRBD1. CDR3 length equals 15 residues. The junction had 4 bases not matched to a gene; V was cut back by 5 bases and J by 2 bases. The V gene's germline CDR1 is LNHDA and CDR2 SQIVND (reference sequence). This chain's CDR3 is CASSFDRGPTDTQYF. CDR3 DNA sequence: TGTGCCAGTAGTTTTGACAGGGGGCCCACAGATACGCAGTATTTT.

This chain links TRBV5-1 with TRBJ1-1, with D possibly TRBD1 on 6 matching bases. V was trimmed by 3 bases and J by 4 bases, leaving 10 bases between them. CDR3 length: 13 amino acids. Looked up from germline, CDR1 is SGHRS and CDR2 is YFSETQ. The DNA for the CDR3 is TGCGCCAGCAGCTGGACAGCTTCCACTGAAGCTTTCTTT. Amino acids: CASSWTASTEAFF.

The chain combines TRBV5-4 with TRBJ1-1; 8 bases match TRBD1. CDR3 length: 14 residues. Per germline, CDR1 SGHNT and CDR2 YYREEE (reference sequence). Trimming at V came to 6 bases and at J to 4 bases, leaving 8 bases not matched to a gene. Here the CDR3 reads CASTDRTGLTEAFF. The CDR3 DNA follows: TGTGCCAGCACCGACCGGACAGGGCTCACTGAAGCTTTCTTT.

The chain uses TRBV11-2 and TRBJ1-5; D unresolved. There are 14 residues in the CDR3. Trimming pared 2 bases from V and 4 bases from J, leaving 9 bases between. The germline V gene has CDR1 SGHAT and CDR2 FQNNGV. This chain's CDR3 is CASSLTDRNQPQHF. The DNA for the CDR3 is TGTGCCAGCAGCTTAACAGATCGGAATCAGCCCCAGCATTTT.

The chain couples TRBV10-1 to TRBJ1-1; D is unclear. Per germline, CDR1 WNHNN and CDR2 SYGVQD (reference sequence). CDR3 length equals 14 residues. The ends were cut back, 1 base at V and 4 bases at J, with 10 bases in the middle. The chain's CDR3 is CASSEFSEGTEAFF. For the CDR3, the DNA is TGCGCCAGCAGTGAGTTTTCTGAGGGCACTGAAGCTTTCTTT.